The source of this TCR beta chain is a study of blood T cell repertoires in COVID-19. Looking at the study overall: COVID-19 samples from acute and convalescent phases originated in the United States, Italy and Spain.

Trimming cost V 5 bases and J 3 bases; bases outside gene matches: 4. This CDR3 has 14 residues. Per germline, CDR1 SGHTA and CDR2 FQGTGA. Assay: immunoSEQ multiplex PCR; the TCRdb copy retains only in-frame clones and omits some. The sample yields roughly 69,000 clones, 70% to 85% seen once. Input material: peripheral blood. This TCR was recovered from a woman aged 50 to 60 with acute or convalescent COVID-19. The rearrangement links TRBV7-3 to TRBJ1-1; 9 bases are a match to TRBD1. The CDR3 is CASSRTGADTEAFF. CDR3 sequence (DNA): TGTGCCAGCAGCCGGACAGGGGCGGACACTGAAGCTTTCTTT.